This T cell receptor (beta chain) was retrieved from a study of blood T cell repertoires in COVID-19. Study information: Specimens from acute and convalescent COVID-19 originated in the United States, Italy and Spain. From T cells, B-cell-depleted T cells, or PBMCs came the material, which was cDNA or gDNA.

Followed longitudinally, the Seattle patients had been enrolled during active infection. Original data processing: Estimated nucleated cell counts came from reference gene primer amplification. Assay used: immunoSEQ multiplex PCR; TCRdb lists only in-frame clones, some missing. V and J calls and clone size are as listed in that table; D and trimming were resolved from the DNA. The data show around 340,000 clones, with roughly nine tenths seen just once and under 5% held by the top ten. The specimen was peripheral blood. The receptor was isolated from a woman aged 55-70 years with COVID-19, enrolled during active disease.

The CDR3 DNA follows: TGTGCCAGCAGCCAAGATAAGGCTAGCGGGGGGAGAAGCGAGCAGTACTTC. This gives the protein CASSQDKASGGRSEQYF. V gene TRBV4-2 combines with J gene TRBJ2-7; 11 nucleotides align to TRBD2. CDR1 is LGHNA, CDR2 YNFKEQ, per germline. This CDR3 contains 17 residues. The J segment lost 6 bases and the V segment lost 0 bases, leaving 10 bases of the junction unmatched.